The entry below gives a single T cell receptor beta chain sequence along with its context. The sample originates from a study of cytomegalovirus exposure and HLA in healthy donors. PCR used 60 Vbeta primers and 13 Jbeta primers. Assay: immunoSEQ multiplex PCR; the TCRdb copy retains only in-frame clones and omits some. The table lists 130,000 to 150,000 clones, approximately 70% of them singletons, with 1% to 1.5% in the top ten. Trimming took off 3 bases at V and 6 bases at J, with 15 bases between the two ends. The CDR3 loop spans 15 amino acids. CDR1 is LGHNA, CDR2 YSLEER, per germline. Sequencing was performed on PBMCs. This chain links TRBV4-3 with TRBJ1-5; D ambiguous. This TCR was recovered from a woman in her forties in good health and CMV-seronegative. The DNA of the CDR3 is TGCGCCAGCAGCCATTTAATCGGAACGGGTCAGCCCCAGCATTTT. This sequence encodes CASSHLIGTGQPQHF.